This record looks at one TCR beta chain sequence and its context. Its antigen is currently unknown. This sample is part of a study of spatial heterogeneity in lung cancer. Study as a whole: There were consistently more beta-chain sequences detected than alpha-chain sequences. Whole-study results and caveats: Ubiquitous, expanded tumor-derived TCRs were more frequently observed in blood at resection than at follow-up.

TCRdb itself ran the 5' RACE reads through MiXCR, one entry per CDR3 protein. The sample records over 50,000 distinct CDR3 sequences, under 7.5% being singletons. This sample's time point: sample taken at primary tumor resection. The sample in question was PBMCs, obtained at surgery. The clonotype originates from a female donor with early-stage non-small cell lung cancer.

The CDR3 sequence: CATSTQGAFFNEQFF. In DNA form, the CDR3 reads TGTGCCACCAGTACACAGGGGGCGTTTTTTAATGAGCAGTTCTTC. The V and J genes are TRBV24-1 and TRBJ2-1, with 9 positions matching TRBD1. CDR3 length: 15 amino acids. Trimming removed 6 bases from V and 7 bases from J; junction bases left unmatched: 9. Germline V CDR1 and CDR2: KGHDR, SFDVKD.